This T cell receptor (beta chain) was sequenced in a study of radiotherapy plus CTLA-4 blockade in lung cancer. Overall study context: Objective responses were recorded in roughly 17% of patients, with disease control recorded in approximately 32%. General observations from the study: How blood T cell clones changed early, along with interferon-beta, reportedly forecast response best. TCR clones of tumor origin grew in blood after radiotherapy plus ipilimumab.

Concerning this clone: Its antigen is as yet unknown.

Chemo-refractory metastatic non-small-cell lung cancer patients underwent focal radiation alongside CTLA-4 blockade with ipilimumab. Germline CDR1 and CDR2: SGDLS and YYNGEE. The CDR3 extends over 16 amino acids. V gave up 4 bases and J gave up 8 bases; unmatched junction bases: 15. The data were produced by immunoSEQ multiplex PCR, yet TCRdb's version contains in-frame clones alone and is incomplete. This sample has about 46,000 clones, with 75% to 85% found just once. The sample in question was peripheral blood, obtained from a patient treated with radiotherapy plus ipilimumab. The chain joins TRBV9 to TRBJ2-1; 7 bases map to TRBD2. The TCR comes from a human donor with non-small cell lung cancer who had a complete response to radiotherapy plus ipilimumab. The CDR3 DNA sequence: TGTGCCAGCAGCCCCCTGGGGGAGGGATGGTCGGATGAGCAGTTCTTC. This sequence encodes CASSPLGEGWSDEQFF.